One sample yielded the 19 T cell receptor beta chains listed below, sequenced in a study of cytomegalovirus exposure and HLA in healthy donors. With 60 Vbeta and 13 Jbeta primers, the PCR was carried out. Sequencing used immunoSEQ multiplex PCR; TCRdb keeps in-frame clones, though not all of them. Of about 160,000 clones in the sample, roughly 73% were seen once. Sequencing was done on a sample of PBMCs. These receptors were taken from a woman in her twenties or thirties in good health and CMV-seronegative.

This clone was observed a few times. The genes are TRBV5-1 and TRBJ1-5, with a tentative D call TRBD1 (5 bases). V dropped 4 bases and J dropped 2 bases, with 10 bases sitting between them. The CDR3 runs 14 residues. Per the germline V gene, CDR1 is SGHRS and CDR2 is YFSETQ. CDR3 sequence reads: CASSPGLGNQPQHF. The CDR3 DNA reads TGCGCCAGCAGCCCGGGACTGGGCAATCAGCCCCAGCATTTT.

The chain joins TRBV7-9 to TRBJ2-7, with a tentative D call TRBD1 (5 bases). V was cut by 2 bases and J by 6 bases, with 8 bases left in between. The V gene's germline CDR1 is SEHNR and CDR2 FQNEAQ (reference sequence). CDR3 length: 12 residues. DNA of the CDR3: TGTGCCAGCAGCTTATCAGGGATCGAGCAGTACTTC. Translating gives CASSLSGIEQYF.

The V gene is TRBV9, the J gene TRBJ2-3; 10 bases match TRBD1. V lost 5 bases and J lost 0; bases outside the gene matches: 9. The germline CDR1 and CDR2 sequences are SGDLS and YYNGEE. This CDR3 comprises 17 residues. CDR3 DNA: TGTGCCAGCAGTGACGCCGGGACAGGGGCTAGCACAGATACGCAGTATTTT. Translated: CASSDAGTGASTDTQYF.

The rearrangement links TRBV10-3 to TRBJ1-2; D is unresolved. The germline V and J ends were trimmed by 10 bases and 5 bases, with 23 bases remaining between them. This CDR3 contains 15 residues. From germline, CDR1 is ENHRY and CDR2 SYGVKD. CDR3 DNA: TGTGCCACCTTGGGAGATGGGTTGAGGGAGTATGGCTACACCTTC. This translates into CATLGDGLREYGYTF.

This sequence joins TRBV7-3 and TRBJ2-7; perhaps TRBD2 as D (7 bases). The CDR3 totals 13 residues. Trimming left V 2 bases short and J 7 bases short, with 12 bases between. Germline values: CDR1 SGHTA, CDR2 FQGTGA. CDR3 DNA: TGTGCCAGCAGCTTAGGGGGGGCTGGGGAGCAGTACTTC. Its protein is CASSLGGAGEQYF.

V is TRBV9 and J is TRBJ2-1, with TRBD1 identical over 10 bases. This CDR3 is 15 amino acids long. Trimming took 5 bases from V and 9 from J; bases not matched to a gene: 11. CDR1 and CDR2 from the germline V gene are SGDLS and YYNGEE. CDR3 residues: CASSPAGQGYGEQFF. The DNA of the CDR3 is TGTGCCAGCAGTCCAGCGGGACAGGGGTACGGTGAGCAGTTCTTC.

This chain connects TRBV10-3 to TRBJ2-3, with a weak D call TRBD2 (6 bases). CDR3 length equals 14 residues. Trimming removed 8 bases from V and 2 bases from J, with 14 bases in between. Germline V gives CDR1 ENHRY, CDR2 SYGVKD. Here the CDR3 DNA reads TGTGCCATCGGGACTCAATCAGTCACAGATACGCAGTATTTT. Translated: CAIGTQSVTDTQYF.

The V gene is TRBV21-1, the J gene TRBJ1-5; the D call TRBD1 from the table was never checked on the DNA. TRBV21-1 is recorded as a pseudogene. The CDR3 extends over 17 amino acids. The CDR3 nucleotides are TGTGCCAGCAGCAAAGTGTGGGACAGGGCGTTGAATCAGCCCCAGCATTTT. It encodes CASSKVWDRALNQPQHF.

CDR3 in amino acids: CASSQERLRGGRNEQFF. Written as DNA, the CDR3 is TGCGCCAGCAGCCAAGAAAGGTTGCGGGGGGGCAGGAATGAGCAGTTCTTC. The rearrangement joins TRBV4-1 to TRBJ2-1, with 9 bases lining up with TRBD2. The CDR3 has 17 residues. V dropped 0 bases and J dropped 7; count of bases not matched to a gene: 10. Looked up from germline, CDR1 is MGHRA and CDR2 is YSYEKL.

The chain is built from TRBV6-1 and TRBJ1-1; 9 nucleotides agree with TRBD1. Per germline, CDR1 MNHNS and CDR2 SASEGT. Germline trimming cut 4 bases from V and 5 bases from J; bases unmatched to any gene: 8. The CDR3 is 15 amino acids. Here the CDR3 DNA reads TGTGCCAGCAGTGCCTTGACAGGGGGGGGAACTGAAGCTTTCTTT. It specifies CASSALTGGGTEAFF.

The chain is built from TRBV5-4 and TRBJ1-2; D possibly corresponds to TRBD1 (5 bases). The CDR3 is 14 residues long. Germline-derived CDR1 and CDR2 are SGHNT and YYREEE (reference sequence). Trimming removed 4 bases at V and 3 bases at J, with 13 bases between. CDR3 nucleotides: TGTGCCAGCAGCCGAAATACAGGTGACTATGGCTACACCTTC. This translates into CASSRNTGDYGYTF.

The chain recombines TRBV4-2 with TRBJ2-4, with 8 positions matching TRBD1. The trim removed 0 bases at V and 3 bases at J, leaving 10 bases unmatched. Germline V gene sequence: CDR1 LGHNA, CDR2 YNFKEQ. The CDR3 extends over 18 amino acids. The CDR3 protein is CASSQEGRTGQIKNIQYF. The CDR3 region has the DNA TGTGCCAGCAGCCAAGAAGGAAGGACAGGGCAAATCAAAAACATTCAGTACTTC.

The J gene is TRBJ2-5, the V gene TRBV5-1; 11 bases fit TRBD1. TRBJ2-7 explains the end of the DNA better; the J call may be wrong. CDR1 SGHRS and CDR2 YFSETQ come from the germline V gene. The CDR3 loop spans 15 amino acids. The CDR3 region is CASRHSGTGGYEQYF. CDR3 sequence (DNA): TGCGCCAGCAGGCATTCCGGGACAGGGGGATACGAGCAGTACTTC.

The rearrangement uses TRBV27 and TRBJ2-7; D perhaps matches TRBD1 (5 bases). In germline, CDR1 is MNHEY, CDR2 SMNVEV (reference sequence). The CDR3 runs 18 residues. The V and J ends lost 5 bases and 3 bases respectively, with 26 bases between them. The CDR3 DNA reads as TGTGCCAGCAGTCCCTCCAGACAGAGTCTGAACTCCGGCTACGAGCAGTACTTC. Translation gives CASSPSRQSLNSGYEQYF.

J is TRBJ2-5 and V is TRBV7-2, with D possibly being TRBD2 (7 bases). This CDR3 has 14 residues. Germline loops: CDR1 SGHTA, CDR2 FQGNSA. Trimming took 2 bases from V and 4 from J, leaving 11 bases between them. The chain's CDR3 is CASSLRGGLETQYF. CDR3 DNA sequence: TGTGCCAGCAGCTTAAGGGGGGGCCTAGAGACCCAGTACTTC.

J is TRBJ1-3 and V is TRBV4-1, with 8 positions matching TRBD1. With V trimmed by 1 base and J by 0 bases, 5 bases remained unmatched. CDR1 is MGHRA, CDR2 YSYEKL, per germline. This CDR3 spans 17 amino acids. Here the CDR3 DNA reads TGCGCCAGCAGCCAAGGACAGGGGACCTACTCTGGAAACACCATATATTTT. It codes for CASSQGQGTYSGNTIYF.

This clone was picked up one time. The J gene is TRBJ1-3, the V gene TRBV18; 9 bases line up with TRBD1. CDR3 length equals 16 residues. CDR1 and CDR2 from the germline V gene are KGHSH and LQKENI. The trim removed 4 bases at V and 2 bases at J, leaving 6 bases unmatched. The CDR3 sequence: CASSHTGTGTGNTIYF. The CDR3 DNA reads as TGTGCCAGCTCACATACCGGGACAGGGACTGGAAACACCATATATTTT.

This sequence joins TRBV29-1 and TRBJ1-2; D is ambiguous. The CDR3 runs 13 residues. V was cut by 0 bases and J by 6 bases, with 11 bases left in between. Germline lookup yields CDR1 SQVTM and CDR2 ANQGSEA. The CDR3 loop is CSVEEEVGHGYTF. Written as DNA, the CDR3 is TGCAGCGTTGAAGAAGAAGTTGGGCATGGCTACACCTTC.

V and J are TRBV15 and TRBJ1-2; possibly TRBD1 for D (5 bases). The germline V gene encodes CDR1 LNHNV and CDR2 YYDKDF (reference sequence). V lost 1 base and J lost 3, with 12 bases in between. The CDR3 runs 15 residues. The CDR3 reads CATSRGGVSHYGYTF. The CDR3 region has the DNA TGTGCCACCAGCAGAGGGGGCGTCAGTCACTATGGCTACACCTTC.